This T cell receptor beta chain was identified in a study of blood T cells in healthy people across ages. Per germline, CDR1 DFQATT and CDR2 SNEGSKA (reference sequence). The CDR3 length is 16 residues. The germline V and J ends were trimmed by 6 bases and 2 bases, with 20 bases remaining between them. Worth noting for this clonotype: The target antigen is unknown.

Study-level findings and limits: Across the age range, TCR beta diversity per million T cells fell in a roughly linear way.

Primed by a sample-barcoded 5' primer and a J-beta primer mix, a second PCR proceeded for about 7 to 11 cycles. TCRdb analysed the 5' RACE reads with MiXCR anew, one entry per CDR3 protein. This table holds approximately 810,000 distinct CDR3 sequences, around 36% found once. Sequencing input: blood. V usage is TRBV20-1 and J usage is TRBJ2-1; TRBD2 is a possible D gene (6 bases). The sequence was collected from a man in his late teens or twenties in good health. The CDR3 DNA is TGCAGTGCCCGAACTGGGGCGGGGTGGGCCTACAATGAGCAGTTCTTC. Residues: CSARTGAGWAYNEQFF.